This T cell receptor (beta chain) was sequenced in a study of T cells in Graves' hyperthyroidism and ophthalmopathy. Broader study findings: Separation of ophthalmopathy from stable hyperthyroidism was achieved by a 13 V-J model.

V lost 3 bases and J 1 base, leaving 13 bases between the germline ends. CDR3 size: 15 residues. CDR1 DFQATT and CDR2 SNEGSKA come from the germline V gene (reference sequence). About this clonotype itself: What it binds is unknown.

Extraction of PBMCs used under 13 ml of fresh peripheral blood. RNA transcripts provided the source from which TCR beta CDR3 regions were amplified. HTBI primers were employed in a first-round RT-PCR of the TCR CDR3. Using its own MiXCR run on the multiplex PCR reads, TCRdb lists one record per CDR3 protein. This sample has approximately 58,000 distinct CDR3 sequences; 49% occur once, and the top ten carry over 10%. This sequence was found in a woman in her thirties with Graves' ophthalmopathy. The sample comprised blood. This chain connects TRBV20-1 to TRBJ1-5; tentatively, D is TRBD1 (6 bases). This chain's CDR3 is CSARGRGASNQPQHF. CDR3 DNA sequence: TGCAGTGCTAGGGGGCGGGGGGCGAGCAATCAGCCCCAGCATTTT.